The clone carrying this T cell receptor beta chain was seen only once. One Seattle source followed patients from active infection through their disease course. This sample was taken from a study of blood T cell repertoires in COVID-19. Overall study: Collection of acute and convalescent COVID-19 samples took place in the United States, Italy and Spain. Sources were T cells, B-cell-depleted T cells, or PBMCs; the material itself was cDNA or gDNA.

In the original analysis: By means of reference gene primer amplification, nucleated cell counts were estimated. The table came from immunoSEQ multiplex PCR; TCRdb's copy has only in-frame clones and leaves some out. V and J calls and clone size follow that table, whereas D and trimming were derived from the DNA. The sample records some 200,000 clones, more than 75% being singletons. The CDR3 sequence is 16 residues long. With 3 bases clipped from V and 12 bases from J, the junction kept 17 bases outside the gene matches. Germline loops: CDR1 SGHRS, CDR2 YFSETQ. The material sequenced was peripheral blood. The chain carries TRBV5-1 and TRBJ2-1; 8 nucleotides align to TRBD1. The receptor was derived from a woman in her sixties or seventies with COVID-19, enrolled during active disease. CDR3 in DNA: TGCGCCAGCAGCTCTACAGGGGGAGCGGGCTCCCCCGCGCAGTTCTTC. Its protein is CASSSTGGAGSPAQFF.